These 28 T cell receptor beta chains were all obtained from the same sample, sequenced in a study of radiation and T cells in renal cell carcinoma. Generated by immunoSEQ multiplex PCR, the TCRdb table keeps only in-frame clones and is missing some. The sample lists 150,000 to 180,000 clones, roughly 87% seen once, with roughly 13% in the top ten. Time point meaning: blood 2 weeks post-SBRT. Treatment defined: 15 Gy SBRT to primary tumor, nephrectomy 4 weeks later. The sample consisted of blood, taken from a patient whose treatment included radiotherapy and nephrectomy. The receptors were gathered from a woman in her forties or fifties with renal cell carcinoma.

The chain uses TRBV19 and TRBJ2-2, with 13 bases that match TRBD2. Per germline, CDR1 LNHDA and CDR2 SQIVND (reference sequence). This CDR3 is 15 amino acids long. The V gene end was trimmed by 7 bases and the J gene end by 5 bases; junction bases not matched to a gene: 4. The CDR3 nucleotides read TGTGCCAGTACCCGACTAGCGGGGGGTACCGGGGAGCTGTTTTTT. Translating gives CASTRLAGGTGELFF.

This sequence joins TRBV29-1 and TRBJ2-7; unclear D gene. The germline V and J ends were trimmed by 3 bases and 3 bases, with 9 bases remaining between them. CDR3 length equals 12 residues. The germline gives CDR1 SQVTM, CDR2 ANQGSEA. CDR3 DNA: TGCAGCGTTGAGTCGGTTTTCTACGAGCAGTACTTC. Protein product: CSVESVFYEQYF.

The rearrangement joins TRBV5-1 to TRBJ2-5; 7 bases line up with TRBD2. The CDR3 runs to 15 residues. From germline, CDR1 is SGHRS and CDR2 YFSETQ. With V trimmed by 5 bases and J by 5 bases, 12 bases remained unmatched. DNA for the CDR3: TGCGCCAGCAGTTTTGGGGCAGCGGGGTTGGAGACCCAGTACTTC. Translating it yields CASSFGAAGLETQYF.

This clone is a singleton in its sample. V usage is TRBV7-6 and J usage is TRBJ1-2; D not certain. V dropped 1 base and J dropped 1 base, with 4 bases sitting between them. Germline V lookup: CDR1 SGHVS, CDR2 FNYEAQ. The CDR3 consists of 13 residues. The CDR3 loop is CASSLGFNYGYTF. The DNA for the CDR3 is TGTGCCAGCAGCTTAGGGTTTAACTATGGCTACACCTTC.

This CDR3 is CASSYPGTRGGQPQHF. The DNA of the CDR3 is TGTGCCAGCAGTTACCCAGGGACCCGGGGCGGTCAGCCCCAGCATTTT. The rearrangement uses TRBV6-6 and TRBJ1-5, with D perhaps matching TRBD1 (5 bases). V was shortened by 2 bases and J by 6 bases, with 17 bases between the two germline ends. The CDR3 extends over 16 amino acids. Germline-derived CDR1 and CDR2 are MNHNY and SVGAGI (reference sequence).

The chain uses TRBV19 and TRBJ1-3, with TRBD1 matching 7 bases. This CDR3 is built from 16 residues. Germline CDR1 and CDR2: LNHDA and SQIVND (reference sequence). Trimming took 3 bases from V and 0 from J; bases not matched to a gene: 5. This CDR3 reads CASSIFGTASGNTIYF. CDR3 in DNA: TGTGCCAGTAGTATTTTCGGGACAGCCTCTGGAAACACCATATATTTT.

The chain couples TRBV4-3 to TRBJ1-2, with TRBD1 as a possible D gene (5 bases). The CDR3 runs 15 residues. V lost 0 bases to trimming and J lost 4 bases, with 12 bases between them. Germline CDR1 reads LGHNA; CDR2 reads YSLEER. The CDR3 loop reads CASSQEVQGGYGYTF. For the CDR3, the DNA is TGCGCCAGCAGCCAAGAGGTCCAGGGCGGCTATGGCTACACCTTC.

This chain uses TRBV6-6 with TRBJ1-2, with D perhaps TRBD1 (6 bases). Germline V CDR1 and CDR2: MNHNY, SVGAGI (reference sequence). This CDR3 spans 15 amino acids. Trimming stripped 2 bases from V and 0 bases from J, with 10 bases between. CDR3 residues: CASSYQQGANYGYTF. CDR3 nucleotide sequence: TGTGCCAGCAGTTACCAACAGGGAGCTAACTATGGCTACACCTTC.

V and J are TRBV19 and TRBJ1-2; weak D call: TRBD1 (5 bases). The CDR3 contains 13 residues. The V and J ends lost 8 bases and 6 bases respectively, with 16 bases between them. Germline CDR1 LNHDA, CDR2 SQIVND (reference sequence). CDR3 coding DNA: TGTGCCAGTCTACTCAGGGAGTATGATGGCTACACCTTC. This codes for CASLLREYDGYTF.

This clone has only one observation. The V call is TRBV9, the J call TRBJ2-7; 13 bases align to TRBD2. The CDR3 loop spans 20 amino acids. Trimming at V came to 4 bases and at J to 1 base, leaving 17 bases not matched to a gene. Germline V CDR1 and CDR2: SGDLS, YYNGEE. The CDR3 DNA sequence: TGTGCCAGCAGCCGAGTCGGCCCGGGACTAGCGGGGCTCCCTTCCTACGAGCAGTACTTC. It yields the protein CASSRVGPGLAGLPSYEQYF.

The chain couples TRBV7-3 to TRBJ1-1; no clear D gene. V gave up 3 bases and J gave up 1 base, with 6 bases separating them. The CDR3 runs 13 residues. Per germline, CDR1 SGHTA and CDR2 FQGTGA. The CDR3 nucleotides are TGTGCCAGCAGCTTTAATCAGAACACTGAAGCTTTCTTT. It codes for CASSFNQNTEAFF.

The chain carries TRBV29-1 and TRBJ1-1; possible D gene TRBD1, 5 bases. The V end lost 5 bases, the J end lost 1 base, and 11 bases lay between the germline ends. The CDR3 runs 13 residues. Germline-derived CDR1 and CDR2 are SQVTM and ANQGSEA. The CDR3 spells CSVSTGGNTEAFF. Here the CDR3 DNA reads TGCAGCGTTTCAACAGGCGGGAACACTGAAGCTTTCTTT.

The gene calls are TRBV19 and TRBJ2-7; 11 positions agree with TRBD1. V shed 3 bases, J shed 2 bases, and the junction held 3 bases outside the gene matches. Germline-derived CDR1 and CDR2 are LNHDA and SQIVND (reference sequence). This CDR3 has 15 amino acids. Here the CDR3 DNA reads TGTGCCAGTAGTATTGGGACAGGGGGTACCTACGAGCAGTACTTC. Encoded protein: CASSIGTGGTYEQYF. Combining the CDR3 with reference TRBV19 and TRBJ2-7 gives the whole variable domain DGGITQSPKYLFRKEGQNVTLSCEQNLNHDAMYWYRQDPGQGLRLIYYSQIVNDFQKGDIAEGYSVSREKKESFPLTVTSAQKNPTAFYLCASSIGTGGTYEQYFGPGTRLTVT.

In DNA form, the CDR3 reads TGTGCCAGCTCACCTGGCGGTACGGGGAGCTCCTATAATTCACCCCTCCACTTT. Translation: CASSPGGTGSSYNSPLHF. V and J are TRBV18 and TRBJ1-6; D remains ambiguous. The CDR3 totals 18 residues. Germline values: CDR1 KGHSH, CDR2 LQKENI. The V gene lost 3 bases and the J gene lost 0 bases, with 15 bases spanning the gap.

V is TRBV6-5 and J is TRBJ2-1, with 12 bases fitting TRBD2. V lost 4 bases, J lost 6 bases, and 7 bases stayed unmatched. CDR1 and CDR2 (germline): MNHEY, SVGAGI. CDR3 length: 16 residues. In nucleotides, the CDR3 is TGTGCCAGCAGTTCGCAGCGGACTAGCGGGGTCAATGAGCAGTTCTTC. Its translation is CASSSQRTSGVNEQFF.

The CDR3 region is CASSEALIQNTEAFF. CDR3 in DNA: TGTGCCAGCAGTGAAGCCCTAATCCAGAACACTGAAGCTTTCTTT. This chain uses TRBV6-1 with TRBJ1-1; D unresolved. This CDR3 region has 15 residues. Germline CDR1 is MNHNS and CDR2 is SASEGT. The V gene lost 0 bases and the J gene lost 1 base, with 9 bases spanning the gap.

The gene calls are TRBV19 and TRBJ1-1, with 10 bases aligning to TRBD1. Germline V gives CDR1 LNHDA, CDR2 SQIVND (reference sequence). Trimming at V came to 6 bases and at J to 4 bases, leaving 11 bases not matched to a gene. This CDR3 region has 16 residues. The CDR3 loop reads CASRPLDRGQGTEAFF. CDR3 in DNA: TGTGCCAGTAGACCCCTCGACAGGGGGCAAGGCACTGAAGCTTTCTTT.

The gene calls are TRBV7-2 and TRBJ2-2; D gene uncertain. There are 13 residues in the CDR3. The germline CDR1 and CDR2 sequences are SGHTA and FQGNSA. V was cut by 7 bases and J by 6 bases, with 12 bases left in between. The CDR3 sequence is CASTFRYAGELFF. CDR3 bases: TGTGCCAGCACCTTCCGTTACGCCGGGGAGCTGTTTTTT.

This chain uses TRBV6-1 with TRBJ1-1; 7 nucleotides agree with TRBD1. Germline CDR1 is MNHNS and CDR2 is SASEGT. J was trimmed by 0 bases and V by 6 bases; bases with no gene match: 7. CDR3 length: 15 amino acids. The CDR3: CASRGQTSMNTEAFF. CDR3 bases: TGTGCCAGCAGGGGACAGACGTCCATGAACACTGAAGCTTTCTTT.

The rearrangement uses TRBV27 and TRBJ2-2, with D possibly matching TRBD2 (6 bases). CDR1 and CDR2 from the germline V gene are MNHEY and SMNVEV (reference sequence). CDR3 length: 16 residues. V was pared by 0 bases and J by 6 bases, with 14 bases between. CDR3 protein: CASSLSGGAHPGELFF. The CDR3 DNA reads TGTGCCAGCAGTTTATCCGGAGGGGCGCACCCCGGGGAGCTGTTTTTT.

The J gene is TRBJ2-5, the V gene TRBV30; D remains unclear. This CDR3 region has 13 residues. V gave up 4 bases and J gave up 4 bases, with 13 bases separating them. The V gene's germline CDR1 is GTSNPN and CDR2 SVGIG (reference sequence). CDR3 loop: CAWTLRAIETQYF. CDR3 in DNA: TGTGCCTGGACGCTACGGGCCATAGAGACCCAGTACTTC. The full variable domain, completed using reference TRBV30 and TRBJ2-5, is SQTIHQWPATLVQPVGSPLSLECTVEGTSNPNLYWYRQAAGRGLQLLFYSVGIGQISSEVPQNLSASRPQDRQFILSSKKLLLSDSGFYLCAWTLRAIETQYFGPGTRLLVL.

Here the CDR3 DNA reads TGTGCCACCAGCGGACGGCTAACTAATGAAAAACTGTTTTTT. Amino acids: CATSGRLTNEKLFF. The J gene is TRBJ1-4, the V gene TRBV15; no firm D call. With 5 bases removed from V and 1 base from J, the gap between germline ends came to 8 bases. CDR1 and CDR2 (germline): LNHNV, YYDKDF (reference sequence). The CDR3 consists of 14 residues.

The genes are TRBV6-5 and TRBJ2-7; 13 nucleotides line up with TRBD2. Germline V gene data show CDR1 as MNHEY and CDR2 as SVGAGI. Trimming took 5 bases from V and 0 from J; bases not matched to a gene: 1. The length of the CDR3 is 15 residues. The CDR3 protein is CASSTSGGVSYEQYF. Here the CDR3 DNA reads TGTGCCAGCAGTACTAGCGGGGGGGTCTCCTACGAGCAGTACTTC.

This sequence joins TRBV6-1 and TRBJ2-2; D is undetermined. V gave up 4 bases and J gave up 7 bases, with 13 bases separating them. This CDR3 has 14 amino acids. Per the germline V gene, CDR1 is MNHNS and CDR2 is SASEGT. CDR3 in DNA: TGTGCCAGCAGTGGCCGGACCTTTAGCGGGGAGCTGTTTTTT. Its protein product is CASSGRTFSGELFF.

V usage is TRBV6-1 and J usage is TRBJ2-4; 12 bases agree with TRBD2. CDR3 length equals 16 residues. Trimming removed 2 bases from V and 7 bases from J; junction bases left unmatched: 6. Germline V CDR1 and CDR2: MNHNS, SASEGT. CDR3 protein: CASSESLAGGSNIQYF. The CDR3 nucleotides are TGTGCCAGCAGTGAATCCCTAGCGGGGGGGAGTAACATTCAGTACTTC.

This clone was detected once. The gene calls are TRBV28 and TRBJ1-2; 10 bases map to TRBD1. Germline assignment: CDR1 MDHEN and CDR2 SYDVKM. Unmatched junction bases numbered 14, after V lost 3 bases and J lost 4 bases. The CDR3 extends over 18 amino acids. CDR3 sequence reads: CASSFTKRTGGKSYGYTF. CDR3 nucleotides: TGTGCCAGCAGTTTCACGAAGCGGACAGGGGGGAAATCCTATGGCTACACCTTC.

This sequence joins TRBV4-3 and TRBJ1-2, with D uncertain. CDR1 and CDR2 (germline): LGHNA, YSLEER. The V and J ends lost 0 bases and 7 bases respectively, with 9 bases between them. This CDR3 has 13 amino acids. The DNA of the CDR3 is TGCGCCAGCAGCCAAGATCGGGTCCGTGGCTACACCTTC. As protein: CASSQDRVRGYTF.

This chain joins TRBV6-1 and TRBJ2-2, with 7 bases lining up with TRBD2. The trim removed 2 bases at V and 5 bases at J, leaving 17 bases unmatched. This CDR3 has 19 amino acids. CDR1 MNHNS and CDR2 SASEGT come from the germline V gene. The CDR3 reads CASSEPNPGTTHGTGELFF. CDR3 nucleotides: TGTGCCAGCAGTGAACCTAATCCCGGGACTACACACGGGACCGGGGAGCTGTTTTTT.